This record looks at one TCR beta chain sequence and its context. The data stem from a study of T cell changes during pregnancy in multiple sclerosis. Produced via immunoSEQ multiplex PCR; TCRdb's table is partial and in-frame only. The data contain about 110,000 clones, about 90% of them singletons. CDR3 length: 14 amino acids. Germline CDR1 reads SGHRS; CDR2 reads YFSETQ. Between the trimmed V and J ends, which lost 2 bases and 1 base, there was a span of 9 bases. The TCR was taken from a female donor with multiple sclerosis, enrolled in a pregnancy study. The sequenced sample was peripheral blood, obtained after pregnancy. The chain has TRBV5-1 and TRBJ1-1; D not certain. CDR3 bases: TGCGCCAGCAGCTTCCAGACGGGGAACACTGAAGCTTTCTTT. This gives the protein CASSFQTGNTEAFF. The full variable domain, its missing parts supplied by reference TRBV5-1 and TRBJ1-1, is KAGVTQTPRYLIKTRGQQVTLSCSPISGHRSVSWYQQTPGQGLQFLFEYFSETQRNKGNFPGRFSGRQFSNSRSEMNVSTLELGDSALYLCASSFQTGNTEAFFGQGTRLTVV.